This T cell receptor (beta chain) was observed in a study of blood T cell repertoires in COVID-19. Turning to the study itself: Donors in the United States, Italy and Spain gave samples during acute or convalescent COVID-19. From T cells, B-cell-depleted T cells, or PBMCs came the material, which was cDNA or gDNA.

Per the authors' pipeline: Reference gene primer amplification yielded estimated nucleated cell counts. TCRdb's table, derived via immunoSEQ multiplex PCR, lists solely in-frame clones and lacks some. The V and J calls and the clone size are those of that table, but D and trimming were determined from the DNA. Among about 110,000 clones listed, around nine tenths were seen once. Germline values: CDR1 LNHDA, CDR2 SQIVND (reference sequence). V was clipped by 8 bases and J by 6 bases; unmatched bases: 5. The CDR3 has 13 residues. This sequence was found in a woman in her 30s with acute or convalescent COVID-19. V usage is TRBV19 and J usage is TRBJ1-4; 8 nucleotides match TRBD1. Sequencing input: peripheral blood. The CDR3 here is CASEPTGDEKLFF. The CDR3 DNA is TGTGCCAGTGAACCGACAGGGGATGAAAAACTGTTTTTT. Looking up the rest from reference TRBV19 and TRBJ1-4 gives the full variable domain: DGGITQSPKYLFRKEGQNVTLSCEQNLNHDAMYWYRQDPGQGLRLIYYSQIVNDFQKGDIAEGYSVSREKKESFPLTVTSAQKNPTAFYLCASEPTGDEKLFFGSGTQLSVL.